Following are 21 T cell receptor beta chains from one sample sequenced in a study of cytomegalovirus exposure and HLA in healthy donors. PCR was performed using 60 Vbeta and 13 Jbeta primers. Assay: immunoSEQ multiplex PCR; the TCRdb copy retains only in-frame clones and omits some. The sample comprises some 100,000 clones, 70% to 85% of which are singletons, and around 2.3% rests with the top ten. Sequencing was done on a sample of PBMCs. The origin of the receptors is a man between 18 and 35 years old in good health and CMV-seronegative.

The V and J genes are TRBV7-9 and TRBJ2-1, with TRBD2 identical over 7 bases. Per germline, CDR1 SEHNR and CDR2 FQNEAQ (reference sequence). The CDR3 is 17 amino acids. Germline trimming cut 4 bases from V and 0 bases from J; bases unmatched to any gene: 9. CDR3 region: CASSYSSGQSSYNEQFF. For the CDR3, the DNA is TGTGCCAGCAGCTATTCTAGCGGTCAGAGCTCCTACAATGAGCAGTTCTTC.

The chain recombines TRBV6-1 with TRBJ2-3; a weak D match, TRBD1 (5 bases). Trimming removed 7 bases at V and 2 bases at J, with 13 bases between. From germline, CDR1 is MNHNS and CDR2 SASEGT. CDR3 length: 14 residues. CDR3 DNA: TGTGCCAGCAATCTAGACAGCTACACAGATACGCAGTATTTT. Translated: CASNLDSYTDTQYF.

This clone was seen a few times. The rearrangement links TRBV9 to TRBJ1-1; D may be TRBD1 (6 bases). CDR3 size: 18 residues. Germline CDR1 is SGDLS and CDR2 is YYNGEE. Trimming removed 4 bases from V and 0 bases from J, with 22 bases in between. The CDR3 region has the DNA TGTGCCAGCAGCTCCCCTAACGGGGGGGGCGCAATGAACACTGAAGCTTTCTTT. It translates to CASSSPNGGGAMNTEAFF.

Comments on this clone: The junction does not match germline at one end; this may be a read error. Other DNA sequences in this specimen translate into the identical CDR3. The chain carries TRBV29-1 and TRBJ1-1; maybe TRBD1 (6 bases). The CDR3 contains 13 residues. Germline V CDR1 and CDR2: SQVTM, ANQGSEA. CDR3 DNA sequence: TGCAGCGAAAAACAGGGATTGAACACTGAAGCCTTCTTT. Encoded protein: CSEKQGLNTEAFF.

The V and J genes are TRBV5-1 and TRBJ2-2, with TRBD1 matching 9 bases. The CDR3 is 17 residues long. CDR1 is SGHRS and CDR2 is YFSETQ in the germline V gene. The J segment lost 2 bases and the V segment lost 3 bases, leaving 8 bases of the junction unmatched. Written as DNA, the CDR3 is TGCGCCAGCAGCTGGAATCCGGGACAGGGTAACACCGGGGAGCTGTTTTTT. Amino acid sequence: CASSWNPGQGNTGELFF. Based on the CDR3 plus reference TRBV5-1 and TRBJ2-2, the full variable domain is KAGVTQTPRYLIKTRGQQVTLSCSPISGHRSVSWYQQTPGQGLQFLFEYFSETQRNKGNFPGRFSGRQFSNSRSEMNVSTLELGDSALYLCASSWNPGQGNTGELFFGEGSRLTVL.

This clone was detected only once. V usage is TRBV5-4 and J usage is TRBJ1-2; no reliable D call. Trimming shortened V by 6 bases and J by 4 bases, and 16 bases separated the two germline ends. The CDR3 covers 14 residues. Germline CDR1 reads SGHNT; CDR2 reads YYREEE (reference sequence). The CDR3 protein is CASTSLGAGYGYTF. The CDR3 nucleotides read TGTGCCAGCACCTCCCTCGGTGCGGGCTATGGCTACACCTTC. The variable domain in full, completed from reference TRBV5-4 and TRBJ1-2, reads ETGVTQSPTHLIKTRGQQVTLRCSSQSGHNTVSWYQQALGQGPQFIFQYYREEENGRGNFPPRFSGLQFPNYSSELNVNALELDDSALYLCASTSLGAGYGYTFGSGTRLTVV.

The chain carries TRBV28 and TRBJ1-2, with 8 bases aligning to TRBD1. V gave up 5 bases and J gave up 3 bases; unmatched junction bases: 8. CDR1 and CDR2 from the germline V gene are MDHEN and SYDVKM. The CDR3 spans 15 residues. For the CDR3, the DNA is TGTGCCAGCAGTCAGACGACAGGGGACCACTATGGCTACACCTTC. Its protein is CASSQTTGDHYGYTF.

V is TRBV7-2 and J is TRBJ2-2, with D tentatively TRBD2 (6 bases). Germline V lookup: CDR1 SGHTA, CDR2 FQGNSA. This CDR3 is built from 15 residues. V gave up 3 bases and J gave up 1 base, with 9 bases separating them. The CDR3 region has the DNA TGTGCCAGCAGCTTGCCTAGCGTGAACACCGGGGAGCTGTTTTTT. It is translated as CASSLPSVNTGELFF. The entire variable domain, with the rest obtained from reference TRBV7-2 and TRBJ2-2, is as follows: GAGVSQSPSNKVTEKGKDVELRCDPISGHTALYWYRQSLGQGLEFLIYFQGNSAPDKSGLPSDRFSAERTGGSVSTLTIQRTQQEDSAVYLCASSLPSVNTGELFFGEGSRLTVL.

This chain uses TRBV14 with TRBJ2-5; tentative D call: TRBD1 (6 bases). The V gene's germline CDR1 is SGHDN and CDR2 FVKESK. The CDR3 is 14 amino acids. V lost 4 bases and J 9 bases, leaving 18 bases between the germline ends. The CDR3 here is CASSRSGGGRAQYF. The CDR3 coding sequence is TGTGCCAGCAGCCGTAGTGGGGGCGGGCGGGCCCAGTACTTC.

Worth noting for this clone: At one end, the junction sequence differs from germline, possibly due to a read error. The genes are TRBV5-4 and TRBJ2-5; D perhaps matches TRBD2 (6 bases). This CDR3 region has 13 residues. Germline CDR1 SGHNT, CDR2 YYREEE (reference sequence). The CDR3 loop is CASSISGQQTQYF. CDR3 bases: TGTGCCAGCAGTATTAGCGGCCAACAGACCCAGTACTTC.

The J gene is TRBJ2-7, the V gene TRBV7-6; D gene unclear. Deletions cut 2 bases from V and 7 bases from J, with 21 bases between. CDR3 size: 16 residues. Germline-derived CDR1 and CDR2 are SGHVS and FNYEAQ. The CDR3 loop is CASSLYGRRYTREQYF. Written as DNA, the CDR3 is TGTGCCAGCAGCTTATATGGTCGCAGATATACGAGGGAGCAGTACTTC.

This chain links TRBV7-3 with TRBJ2-5; possible D gene TRBD2, 6 bases. Trimming pared 5 bases from V and 2 bases from J, leaving 15 bases between. Germline V gene data show CDR1 as SGHTA and CDR2 as FQGTGA. This CDR3 has 15 residues. The CDR3 nucleotides are TGTGCCAGCAGCCCCATAGCGGACAAACAAGAGACCCAGTACTTC. Protein sequence: CASSPIADKQETQYF.

The chain combines TRBV6-1 with TRBJ2-7; 10 nucleotides line up with TRBD1. The junction had 0 bases not matched to a gene; V was cut back by 1 base and J by 6 bases. The CDR3 sequence is 13 residues long. Germline CDR1 is MNHNS and CDR2 is SASEGT. The CDR3 DNA reads TGTGCCAGCAGTGAAGGGGACAGGGGCGAGCAGTACTTC. Protein sequence: CASSEGDRGEQYF.

This sequence joins TRBV4-1 and TRBJ2-3; the D gene is possibly TRBD1 (5 bases). Trimming took off 0 bases at V and 0 bases at J, with 13 bases between the two ends. CDR1 MGHRA and CDR2 YSYEKL come from the germline V gene. The CDR3 extends over 17 amino acids. As DNA, the CDR3 is TGCGCCAGCAGCCAAGATAGGGGTCCCTCTAGCACAGATACGCAGTATTTT. Residues: CASSQDRGPSSTDTQYF.

The chain combines TRBV5-1 with TRBJ1-4; TRBD1 is a possible D gene (5 bases). Germline-derived CDR1 and CDR2 are SGHRS and YFSETQ. The germline V and J ends were trimmed by 2 bases and 3 bases, with 8 bases remaining between them. This CDR3 has 14 amino acids. For the CDR3, the DNA is TGCGCCAGCAGCTTCGACAGCTCTAATGAAAAACTGTTTTTT. Protein sequence: CASSFDSSNEKLFF.

The chain joins TRBV28 to TRBJ1-5; TRBD1 is a possible D gene (5 bases). The CDR3 covers 16 residues. Germline loops: CDR1 MDHEN, CDR2 SYDVKM. Trimming took 3 bases from V and 4 from J, leaving 16 bases between them. CDR3 nucleotide sequence: TGTGCCAGCAGTTTGGGAGGCGGGGGAAGAAATCAGCCCCAGCATTTT. Its translation is CASSLGGGGRNQPQHF.

The chain has TRBV6-5 and TRBJ1-1, with TRBD1 as a possible D gene (6 bases). Germline loops: CDR1 MNHEY, CDR2 SVGAGI. This CDR3 has 13 residues. V lost 5 bases and J lost 0, with 7 bases in between. The CDR3 sequence is CASSDRMNTEAFF. CDR3 in DNA: TGTGCCAGCAGTGACAGGATGAACACTGAAGCTTTCTTT.

The chain's CDR3 is CASSLVLRGGRAGSYNEQFF. The CDR3 nucleotides read TGTGCCAGCAGCTTAGTCCTTCGGGGCGGGAGGGCCGGCTCCTACAATGAGCAGTTCTTC. The chain employs TRBV7-8 and TRBJ2-1; 9 bases are a match to TRBD2. Germline CDR1 reads SGHVS; CDR2 reads FQNEAQ. After removal of 1 base from V and 0 bases from J, the junction contained 13 bases not matched to a gene. This CDR3 comprises 20 residues.

The CDR3, as DNA: TGTGCCAGCAGCTTAAGGGGGCGCGGCACTGAAGCTTTCTTT. Its protein product is CASSLRGRGTEAFF. The rearrangement uses TRBV7-6 and TRBJ1-1, with 7 nucleotides matching TRBD1. With 2 bases clipped from V and 4 bases from J, the junction kept 4 bases outside the gene matches. Germline V gene data show CDR1 as SGHVS and CDR2 as FNYEAQ. This CDR3 comprises 14 residues.

The genes are TRBV6-1 and TRBJ2-1; TRBD1 matches at 12 bases. The junction had 0 bases not matched to a gene; V was cut back by 6 bases and J by 6 bases. The germline CDR1 and CDR2 sequences are MNHNS and SASEGT. The CDR3 consists of 13 residues. The CDR3 reads CASRGQGANEQFF. As DNA, the CDR3 is TGTGCCAGCAGGGGACAGGGGGCCAATGAGCAGTTCTTC.

This CDR3 is CASRGPGYTDTQYF. The CDR3 coding sequence is TGTGCCAGCAGGGGGCCAGGATACACAGATACGCAGTATTTT. The gene calls are TRBV6-5 and TRBJ2-3, with D maybe TRBD1 (5 bases). CDR1 and CDR2 from the germline V gene are MNHEY and SVGAGI. Deletions cut 6 bases from V and 2 bases from J, with 12 bases between. This CDR3 spans 14 amino acids.